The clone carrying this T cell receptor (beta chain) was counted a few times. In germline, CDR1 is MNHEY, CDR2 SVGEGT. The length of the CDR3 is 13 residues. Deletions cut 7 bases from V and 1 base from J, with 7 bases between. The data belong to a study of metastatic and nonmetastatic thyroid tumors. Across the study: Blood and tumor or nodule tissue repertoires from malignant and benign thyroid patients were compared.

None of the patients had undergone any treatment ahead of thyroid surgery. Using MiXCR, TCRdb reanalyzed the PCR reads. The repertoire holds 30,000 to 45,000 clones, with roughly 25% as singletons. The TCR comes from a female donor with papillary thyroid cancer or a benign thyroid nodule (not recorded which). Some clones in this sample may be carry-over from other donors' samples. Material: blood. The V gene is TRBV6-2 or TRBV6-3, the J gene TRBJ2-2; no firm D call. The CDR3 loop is CASTDGNTGELFF. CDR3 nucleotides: TGTGCCAGCACCGACGGGAACACCGGGGAGCTGTTTTTT.